This TCR beta chain was obtained from a study of T cells after yellow fever vaccination (dated 2019 in TCRdb). Background for the entire study: The SMART-Seq v4 Ultra Low Input RNA kit was used to prepare libraries from fractions with low cell numbers. To follow T-cell clones before and after both primary and booster YFV17D yellow fever vaccination, bulk TCR alpha and beta repertoires underwent longitudinal sequencing. Two healthy male donors, one aged 18 to 29 and one aged 30 to 40 years, made up the cohort. Blood was drawn at multiple timepoints before and after primary and secondary immunization, with bulk PBMC replicates and cell subsets isolated.

Broader findings and caveats from the paper: After the booster, most of the clones that had expanded following primary vaccination were detected again (roughly 97% of CD4 and around 90% of CD8), which suggests that memory was broadly maintained. The study included only two donors, which limits how far the findings can be generalized. Because abundant contaminating clonotypes from the bulk population could be contained in FACS-sorted repertoires, computational filtering was required. A small fraction of clonotypes appeared in both the CD4 and CD8 compartments, likely as a result of convergent recombination. Compared with the primary T-cell response, the secondary T-cell response was weaker but faster, peaking on day 5 rather than day 15.

V is pared back by 5 bases and J by 5 bases, with 6 bases lying between the germline termini. The CDR3 holds 11 amino acids from the cysteine to the phenylalanine. Solely the CDR3 DNA is kept, with 33 bases framed from the first base. Sequences GTSNPN (CDR1) and SVGIG (CDR2) are obtained from the germline V gene (reference sequence). The intended sense of this specimen's treatment or condition label: live attenuated yellow fever vaccine strain. At every blood-draw timepoint, two biological replicates of bulk PBMCs were collected. PBMCs were isolated from peripheral blood using a standard Ficoll-Paque protocol. TriZol was used to extract RNA from bulk PBMCs, from CD4 and CD8 fractions, and from dextramer-positive and dextramer-negative fractions. Points on this clonotype: What this receptor recognizes is not known. The record has no base qualities; no much larger clone is one base away.

TCR cDNA was made using 5'RACE template switching, a step that added a universal primer site and unique molecular identifiers. cDNA synthesis was primed from both the TCR alpha and TCR beta constant segments. Libraries were amplified in two PCR steps, with sample barcodes and sequencing adapters added in the second step. Sequencing of libraries was done on Illumina HiSeq 2500 (2x100 bp) or NovaSeq (2x150 bp). Regarding the original processing steps: MIGEC was used to demultiplex reads and collapse the reads into UMI consensus sequences, and MiXCR was used for V(D)J alignment. Vaccine-responding clonotypes were identified with edgeR using replicate PBMC samples, with FDR below 0.01 and a log2 fold change above 5 up to day 15 being required. CD4 or CD8 identity was assigned to each bulk clonotype according to whether the clonotype was present at higher abundance in the sequenced CD4 repertoire or the sequenced CD8 repertoire. The public reads were reprocessed in TCRdb via fastp at Q25 and MiXCR, keeping in-frame beta chains. Rows merge per CDR3 protein into single entries with the most common DNA and genes. The V and J calls, along with clone size, are taken from TCRdb and not from the paper's own processing. The sample includes about 400,000 distinct CDR3 sequences, with approximately 5.7% observed a single time. Roughly 15% of the sample is taken by the ten largest.

The source was PBMCs, collected 5 days after the yellow fever booster vaccination. This TCR came from a young man who received the YFV17D yellow fever vaccine. The rearrangement combines TRBV30 with TRBJ2-2; the D gene identity is not certain. The CDR3 corresponds to CAWGRTGELFF. The sequenced DNA is TGTGCCTGGGGGCGGACCGGGGAGCTGTTTTTT.